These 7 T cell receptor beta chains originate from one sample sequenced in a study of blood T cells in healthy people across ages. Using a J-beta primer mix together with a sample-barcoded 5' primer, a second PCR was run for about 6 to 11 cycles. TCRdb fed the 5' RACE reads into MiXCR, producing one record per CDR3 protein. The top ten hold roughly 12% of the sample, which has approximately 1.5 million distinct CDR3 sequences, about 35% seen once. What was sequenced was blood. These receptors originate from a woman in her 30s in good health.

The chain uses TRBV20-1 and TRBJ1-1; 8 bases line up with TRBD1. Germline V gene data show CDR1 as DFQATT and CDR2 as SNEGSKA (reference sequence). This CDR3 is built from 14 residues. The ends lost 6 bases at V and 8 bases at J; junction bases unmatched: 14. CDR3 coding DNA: TGCAGTGCCATTTCCCCCAATCGGGACAGGGAAGCTTTCTTT. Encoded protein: CSAISPNRDREAFF.

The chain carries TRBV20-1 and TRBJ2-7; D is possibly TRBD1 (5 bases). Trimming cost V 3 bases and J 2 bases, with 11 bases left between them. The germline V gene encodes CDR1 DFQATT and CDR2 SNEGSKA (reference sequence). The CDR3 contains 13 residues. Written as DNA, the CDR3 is TGCAGTGCTAGTCAGGGTATGCCCTACGAGCAGTACTTC. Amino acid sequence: CSASQGMPYEQYF.

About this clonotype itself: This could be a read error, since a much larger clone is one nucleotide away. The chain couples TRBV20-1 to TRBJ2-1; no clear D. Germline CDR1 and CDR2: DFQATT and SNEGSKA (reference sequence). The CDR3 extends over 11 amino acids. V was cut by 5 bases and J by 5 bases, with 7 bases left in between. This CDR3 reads CSALGHNEQFF. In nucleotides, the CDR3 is TGCAGTGCTCTTGGGCACAATGAGCAGTTCTTC.

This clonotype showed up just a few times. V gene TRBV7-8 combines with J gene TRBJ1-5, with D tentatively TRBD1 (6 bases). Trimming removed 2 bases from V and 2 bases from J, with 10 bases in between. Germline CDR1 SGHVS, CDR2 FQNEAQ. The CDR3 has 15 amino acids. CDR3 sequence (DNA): TGTGCCAGCAGCTTATCAGGGGAACGCAATCAGCCCCAGCATTTT. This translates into CASSLSGERNQPQHF.

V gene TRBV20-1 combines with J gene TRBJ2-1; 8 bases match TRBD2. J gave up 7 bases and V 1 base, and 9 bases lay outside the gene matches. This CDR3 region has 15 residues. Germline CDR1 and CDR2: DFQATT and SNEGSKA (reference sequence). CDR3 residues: CSARAGGSTRNEQFF. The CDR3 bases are TGCAGTGCTAGAGCGGGAGGGTCGACTCGGAATGAGCAGTTCTTC.

The CDR3 reads CAKTLDRRTGTEQFF. The CDR3 DNA sequence: TGTGCCAAGACCCTGGACAGGAGGACGGGGACTGAGCAGTTCTTC. The rearrangement joins TRBV5-8 to TRBJ2-1; 7 bases agree with TRBD1. The V segment lost 9 bases and the J segment 9 bases; nucleotides outside the gene matches: 18. The V gene's germline CDR1 is SGHTS and CDR2 YDEGEE. This CDR3 is built from 15 residues.

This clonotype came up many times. The CDR3 sequence is CASSREDGVYGYTF. As DNA, the CDR3 is TGTGCCAGCAGCCGAGAGGACGGAGTCTATGGCTACACCTTC. V is TRBV7-2 and J is TRBJ1-2; the D is unclear. V dropped 5 bases and J dropped 4 bases, with 14 bases sitting between them. The CDR3 has 14 residues. Germline CDR1 SGHTA, CDR2 FQGNSA. The complete variable domain, with remaining parts taken from reference TRBV7-2 and TRBJ1-2, reads GAGVSQSPSNKVTEKGKDVELRCDPISGHTALYWYRQSLGQGLEFLIYFQGNSAPDKSGLPSDRFSAERTGGSVSTLTIQRTQQEDSAVYLCASSREDGVYGYTFGSGTRLTVV.